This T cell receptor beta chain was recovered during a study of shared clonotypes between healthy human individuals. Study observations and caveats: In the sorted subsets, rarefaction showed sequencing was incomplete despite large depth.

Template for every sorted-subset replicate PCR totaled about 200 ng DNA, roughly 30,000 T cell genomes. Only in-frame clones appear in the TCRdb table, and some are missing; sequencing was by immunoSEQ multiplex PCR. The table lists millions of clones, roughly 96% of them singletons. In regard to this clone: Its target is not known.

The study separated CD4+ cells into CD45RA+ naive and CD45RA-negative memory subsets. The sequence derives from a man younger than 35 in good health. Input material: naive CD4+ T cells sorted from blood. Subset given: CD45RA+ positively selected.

Written as DNA, the CDR3 is TGTGCCAGCAGTACTACTACTGCAGGAGCGGGGTCACCCTACGAGCAGTACTTC. It yields the protein CASSTTTAGAGSPYEQYF. The genes are TRBV28 and TRBJ2-7, with 7 bases that match TRBD2. CDR1 and CDR2 from the germline V gene are MDHEN and SYDVKM. V gave up 5 bases and J gave up 2 bases; unmatched junction bases: 18. The CDR3 extends over 18 amino acids.